This TCR beta chain was sequenced for a study of blood T cell repertoires in COVID-19. Study-level background: Acute-phase and convalescent COVID-19 samples originated in the United States, Italy and Spain. T cells, B-cell-depleted T cells, or PBMCs provided the cDNA or gDNA that served as material.

Authors' analysis steps: Amplified reference gene primers provided the basis for estimating nucleated cell counts. Generated by immunoSEQ multiplex PCR, the TCRdb table keeps only in-frame clones and is missing some. The V and J calls and clone size come from that table; D and trimming were worked out from the DNA. The sample yields approximately 280,000 clones, around 84% seen once. Germline V gene data show CDR1 as SGHTA and CDR2 as FQGNSA. V gave up 6 bases and J gave up 5 bases, with 20 bases separating them. This CDR3 region has 15 residues. The TCR comes from a human donor with COVID-19, enrolled during active disease. The donor label of this sample is uncertain. The rearrangement joins TRBV7-2 to TRBJ2-7; no definite D call. The specimen was peripheral blood. CDR3 in amino acids: CASSSLSPPFDEQYF. CDR3 nucleotide sequence: TGTGCCAGCAGTTCCTTATCCCCCCCCTTTGACGAGCAGTACTTC.